One TCR beta chain is described in this entry. The sample originates from a study of blood T cell repertoires in COVID-19. Across the whole study: Donors in the United States, Italy and Spain gave samples during acute or convalescent COVID-19.

Measured with immunoSEQ multiplex PCR; TCRdb has only the in-frame clones, and not every one. The sample yields about 200,000 clones, roughly 90% seen once. Between the trimmed V and J ends, which lost 5 bases and 0 bases, there was a span of 20 bases. This CDR3 has 17 amino acids. The sequenced sample was peripheral blood. The chain is built from TRBV5-3 and TRBJ1-2; perhaps TRBD1 as D (5 bases). Being an ORF, TRBV5-3 has a function that is uncertain. This clonotype originated in a man aged 55 to 69 with COVID-19, enrolled during active disease. The CDR3 coding sequence is TGTGCCAGAAGTTTTTCTCCTTTAGGGGATCCTAACTATGGCTACACCTTC. Protein sequence: CARSFSPLGDPNYGYTF.